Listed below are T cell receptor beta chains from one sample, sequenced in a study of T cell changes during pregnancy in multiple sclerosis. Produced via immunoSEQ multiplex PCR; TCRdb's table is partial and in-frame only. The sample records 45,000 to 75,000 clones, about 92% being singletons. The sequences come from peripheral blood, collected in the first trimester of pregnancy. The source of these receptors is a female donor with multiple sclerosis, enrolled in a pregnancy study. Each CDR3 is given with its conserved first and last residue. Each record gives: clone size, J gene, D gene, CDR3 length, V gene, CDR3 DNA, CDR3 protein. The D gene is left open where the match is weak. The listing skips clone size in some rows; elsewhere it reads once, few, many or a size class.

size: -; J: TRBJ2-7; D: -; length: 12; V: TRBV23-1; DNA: TGCGCCAGCAGCGTACTCTCCTACGAGCAGTACTTC; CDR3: CASSVLSYEQYF
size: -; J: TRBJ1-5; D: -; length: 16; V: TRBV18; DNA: TGTGCCAGCTCCCCATCGTTCGGAGAATCGAATCAGCCCCAGCATTTT; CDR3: CASSPSFGESNQPQHF
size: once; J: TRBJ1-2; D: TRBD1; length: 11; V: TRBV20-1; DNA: TGCAGTGCAGAGAGACAGGGGATCTGGACCTTC; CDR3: CSAERQGIWTF
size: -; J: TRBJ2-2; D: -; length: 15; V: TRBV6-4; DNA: TGTGCCAGCAGTGACAGGTCCAGGGACACCGGGGAGCTGTTTTTT; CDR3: CASSDRSRDTGELFF
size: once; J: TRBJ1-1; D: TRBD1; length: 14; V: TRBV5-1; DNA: TGCGCCAGCAGCCCCCAGGGGGGGAACACTGAAGCTTTCTTT; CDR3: CASSPQGGNTEAFF
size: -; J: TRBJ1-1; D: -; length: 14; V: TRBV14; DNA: TGTGCCAGCAGCCACAATGGACAGTACACTGAAGCTTTCTTT; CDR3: CASSHNGQYTEAFF
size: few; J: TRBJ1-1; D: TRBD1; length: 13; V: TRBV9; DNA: TGTGCCAGCAGCGCCTTCGACAGGGGTCGCGCTTTCTTT; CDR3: CASSAFDRGRAFF
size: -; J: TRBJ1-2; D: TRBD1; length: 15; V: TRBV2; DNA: TGTGCCAGCAGAAAGGGTACAGGGGGAGGCTATGGCTACACCTTC; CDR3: CASRKGTGGGYGYTF
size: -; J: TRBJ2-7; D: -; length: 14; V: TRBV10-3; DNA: TGTGCCATCAGTTCGGACGGGGGGCGGTACGAGCAGTACTTC; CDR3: CAISSDGGRYEQYF
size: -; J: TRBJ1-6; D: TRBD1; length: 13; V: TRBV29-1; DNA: TGCAGCGTGGGACAGGGGGGAAATTCACCCCTCCACTTT; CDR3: CSVGQGGNSPLHF
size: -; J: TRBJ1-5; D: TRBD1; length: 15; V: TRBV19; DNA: TGTGCCAGTAGTACCCAGACAGGGTCGCGTCAGCCCCAGCATTTT; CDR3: CASSTQTGSRQPQHF
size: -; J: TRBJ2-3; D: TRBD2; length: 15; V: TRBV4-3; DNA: TGCGCCAGCAGCCAGCAGCGGGGGGGCTCGGATACGCAGTATTTT; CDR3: CASSQQRGGSDTQYF
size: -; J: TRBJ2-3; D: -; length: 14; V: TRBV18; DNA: TGTGCCAGCTCACCCCTCGGTAGCACAGATACGCAGTATTTT; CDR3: CASSPLGSTDTQYF
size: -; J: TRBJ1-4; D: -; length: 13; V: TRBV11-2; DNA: TGTGCCAGCAGCTTAAGTTTTGGACTAAAACTGTTTTTT; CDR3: CASSLSFGLKLFF
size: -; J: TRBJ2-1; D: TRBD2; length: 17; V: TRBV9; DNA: TGTGCCAGCAGCGTAGTGACGGGGGGGGACCCTTACAATGAGCAGTTCTTC; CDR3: CASSVVTGGDPYNEQFF
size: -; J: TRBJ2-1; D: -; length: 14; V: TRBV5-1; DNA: TGCGCCAGCAGCTTGGTCTCAGGCGCCAATGAGCAGTTCTTC; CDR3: CASSLVSGANEQFF
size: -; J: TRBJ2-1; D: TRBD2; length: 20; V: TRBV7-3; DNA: TGTGCCAGCAGCTCCCTCCCCCGGTCTAGCGGGCTCCTCTCCTACAATGAGCAGTTCTTC; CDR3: CASSSLPRSSGLLSYNEQFF
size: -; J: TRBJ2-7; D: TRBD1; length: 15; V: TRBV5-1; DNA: TGCGCCAGCAGCTTGGGTACAGGGGGCATGTACGAGCAGTACTTC; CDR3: CASSLGTGGMYEQYF
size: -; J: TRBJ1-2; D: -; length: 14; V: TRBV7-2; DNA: TGTGCCAGCAGGACTACAAGCCAGACATATGGCTACACCTTC; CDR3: CASRTTSQTYGYTF
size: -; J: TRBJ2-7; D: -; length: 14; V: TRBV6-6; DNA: TGTGCCAGCTACTCCGGGACATACTCCTACGAGCAGTACTTC; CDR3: CASYSGTYSYEQYF
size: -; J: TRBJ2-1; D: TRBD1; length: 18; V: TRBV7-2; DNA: TGTGCCAGCACTCCCCCATGGGGCCCGGACAGGGAGGACAATGAGCAGTTCTTC; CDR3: CASTPPWGPDREDNEQFF
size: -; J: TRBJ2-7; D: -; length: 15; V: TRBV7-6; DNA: TGTGCCAGCAGCTTAGGGCCAGGGGAAACCTACGAGCAGTACTTC; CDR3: CASSLGPGETYEQYF
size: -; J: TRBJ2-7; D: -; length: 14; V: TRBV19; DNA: TGTGCCAGTAGTATAGGCGGTCTGTCATACGAGCAGTACTTC; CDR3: CASSIGGLSYEQYF
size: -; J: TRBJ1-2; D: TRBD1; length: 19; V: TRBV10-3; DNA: TGTGCCATCAGTGAGTCGCTGAGCGACAGGGGGCGACGAAGGGATGGCTACACCTTC; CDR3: CAISESLSDRGRRRDGYTF
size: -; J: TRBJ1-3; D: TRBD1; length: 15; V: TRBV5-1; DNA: TGCGCCAGCAGCTTGGGGGGACAGGGGGCAAACACCATATATTTT; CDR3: CASSLGGQGANTIYF
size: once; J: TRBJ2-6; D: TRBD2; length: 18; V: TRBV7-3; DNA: TGTGCCAGCAGCCTTACCGGGACTACCATCTCTGGGGCCAACGTCCTGACTTTC; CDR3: CASSLTGTTISGANVLTF
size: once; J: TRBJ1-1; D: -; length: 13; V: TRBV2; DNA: TGTGCCAGCAGTGAAAACCAGCAGACAAAAGCTTTCTTT; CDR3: CASSENQQTKAFF
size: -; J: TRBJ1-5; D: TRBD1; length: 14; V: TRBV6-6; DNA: TGTGCCAGCACCCTGGTAGGGGGCGATTACCCCCAGCATTTT; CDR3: CASTLVGGDYPQHF
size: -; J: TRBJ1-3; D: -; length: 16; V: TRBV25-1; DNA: TGTGCCACCCACTCGGAAGCGGGGGCGTCTGGAAACACCATATATTTT; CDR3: CATHSEAGASGNTIYF
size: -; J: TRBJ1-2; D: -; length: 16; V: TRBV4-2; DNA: TGTGCCAGCAGCCCCCAGGGAGGGGAGCTAGACCATGGCTACACCTTC; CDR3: CASSPQGGELDHGYTF
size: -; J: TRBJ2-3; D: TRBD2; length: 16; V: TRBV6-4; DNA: TGTGCCAGCAGTGACGGTGGCGGGGGGGCCGGTTATACGCAGTATTTT; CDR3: CASSDGGGGAGYTQYF
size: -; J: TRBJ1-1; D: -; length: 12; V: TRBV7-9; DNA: TGTGCCAGCAGCTTAGTACGAGAGGGAGCTTTCTTT; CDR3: CASSLVREGAFF